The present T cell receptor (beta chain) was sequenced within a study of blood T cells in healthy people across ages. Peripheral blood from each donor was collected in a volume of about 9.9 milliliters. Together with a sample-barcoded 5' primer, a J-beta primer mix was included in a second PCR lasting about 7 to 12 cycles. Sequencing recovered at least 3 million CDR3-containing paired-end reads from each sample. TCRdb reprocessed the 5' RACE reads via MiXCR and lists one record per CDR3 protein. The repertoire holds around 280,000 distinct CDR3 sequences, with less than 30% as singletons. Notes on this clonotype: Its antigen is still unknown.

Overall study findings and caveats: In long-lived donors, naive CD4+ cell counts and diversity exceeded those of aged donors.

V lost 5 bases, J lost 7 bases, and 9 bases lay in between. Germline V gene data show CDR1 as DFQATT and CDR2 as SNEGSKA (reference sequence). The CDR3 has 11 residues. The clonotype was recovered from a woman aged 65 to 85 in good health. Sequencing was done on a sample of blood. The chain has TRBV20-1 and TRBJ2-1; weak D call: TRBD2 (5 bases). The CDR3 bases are TGCAGTGCTCCTCGGGGTAATGAGCAGTTCTTC. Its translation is CSAPRGNEQFF.